The 8 T cell receptor beta chains below were found in one sample sequenced in a study of cytomegalovirus exposure and HLA in healthy donors. Both 60 Vbeta primers and 13 Jbeta primers went into the PCR. The table came from immunoSEQ multiplex PCR; TCRdb's copy has only in-frame clones and leaves some out. The data hold 130,000 to 150,000 clones, with roughly four fifths observed a single time. The sample comprised PBMCs. The receptors stem from a man between 40 and 49 years old in good health and CMV-seropositive.

The V call is TRBV18, the J call TRBJ1-5; D is possibly TRBD1 (5 bases). CDR1 KGHSH and CDR2 LQKENI come from the germline V gene. The germline V and J ends were trimmed by 2 bases and 7 bases, with 15 bases remaining between them. The CDR3 has 15 amino acids. The CDR3: CASSPVRQGNQPQHF. CDR3 nucleotides: TGTGCCAGCTCACCAGTGCGGCAGGGAAACCAGCCCCAGCATTTT.

The rearrangement uses TRBV7-9 and TRBJ2-1; 10 bases map to TRBD2. The germline V gene has CDR1 SEHNR and CDR2 FQNEAQ (reference sequence). The CDR3 has 15 residues. V lost 6 bases, J lost 8 bases, and 10 bases stayed unmatched. The chain's CDR3 is CASSLTGTSDYEQFF. The CDR3 DNA reads as TGTGCCAGCAGTTTGACCGGGACTAGCGATTATGAGCAGTTCTTC. The variable domain in full, completed from reference TRBV7-9 and TRBJ2-1, reads DTGVSQNPRHKITKRGQNVTFRCDPISEHNRLYWYRQTLGQGPEFLTYFQNEAQLEKSRLLSDRFSAERPKGSFSTLEIQRTEQGDSAMYLCASSLTGTSDYEQFFGPGTRLTVL.

This clone was counted a single time. One junction end does not reproduce the germline sequence, and a read error may be involved. The genes are TRBV7-9 and TRBJ2-6; D call uncertain. Germline V CDR1 and CDR2: SEHNR, FQNEAQ (reference sequence). This CDR3 has 15 amino acids. CDR3 in DNA: TGTTCCAGCAGCTTCGAGCTCTCTGGGGCCAACGTCCTGACTTTC. Translating it yields CSSSFELSGANVLTF.

V gene TRBV19 combines with J gene TRBJ2-5, with D possibly TRBD1 on 5 matching bases. The DNA matches TRBJ2-7 better at its end, which makes the J call doubtful. The germline V gene has CDR1 LNHDA and CDR2 SQIVND (reference sequence). CDR3 size: 14 residues. The CDR3 here is CASRETDSSYEQYF. The CDR3 coding sequence is TGTGCCAGTAGGGAGACAGATTCCTCCTACGAGCAGTACTTC.

The V gene is TRBV28, the J gene TRBJ1-5; 10 bases match TRBD1. The CDR3 loop spans 17 amino acids. J was trimmed by 0 bases and V by 5 bases; bases with no gene match: 7. Germline CDR1 and CDR2: MDHEN and SYDVKM. The DNA of the CDR3 is TGTGCCAGCAGTCGGGACAGGGGATTGCGTAGCAATCAGCCCCAGCATTTT. Protein sequence: CASSRDRGLRSNQPQHF.

The chain carries TRBV6-5 and TRBJ2-3; TRBD1 is a possible D gene (5 bases). CDR3 length: 14 amino acids. Trimming took off 6 bases at V and 2 bases at J, with 12 bases between the two ends. Germline V gene lookup returns CDR1 MNHEY and CDR2 SVGAGI. CDR3 loop: CASRKGLPTDTQYF. Here the CDR3 DNA reads TGTGCCAGCAGGAAGGGGCTGCCCACAGATACGCAGTATTTT.

V usage is TRBV2 and J usage is TRBJ2-2, with D tentatively TRBD1 (7 bases). The V end lost 11 bases, the J end lost 4 bases, and 14 bases lay between the germline ends. This CDR3 has 13 amino acids. Per the germline V gene, CDR1 is SNHLY and CDR2 is FYNNEI. The CDR3 is CARQGGGTGELFF. Here the CDR3 DNA reads TGTGCCCGTCAGGGGGGTGGCACCGGGGAGCTGTTTTTT.

This clone was counted a single time. This chain connects TRBV28 to TRBJ1-1; 7 bases line up with TRBD1. Germline CDR1 reads MDHEN; CDR2 reads SYDVKM. This CDR3 region has 16 residues. J gave up 1 base and V 4 bases, and 9 bases lay outside the gene matches. CDR3 region: CASSSPATGKNTEAFF. CDR3 sequence (DNA): TGTGCCAGCAGTTCTCCGGCGACAGGGAAGAACACTGAAGCTTTCTTT.